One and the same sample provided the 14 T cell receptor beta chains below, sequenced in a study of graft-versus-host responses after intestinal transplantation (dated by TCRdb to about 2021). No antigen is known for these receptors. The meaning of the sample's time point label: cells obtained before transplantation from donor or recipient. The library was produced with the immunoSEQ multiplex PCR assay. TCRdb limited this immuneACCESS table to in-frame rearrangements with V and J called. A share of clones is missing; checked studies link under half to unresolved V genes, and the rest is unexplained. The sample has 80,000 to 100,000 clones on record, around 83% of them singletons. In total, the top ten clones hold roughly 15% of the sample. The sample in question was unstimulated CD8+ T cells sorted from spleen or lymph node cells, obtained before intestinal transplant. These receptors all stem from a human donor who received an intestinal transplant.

CDR3 protein: CASSQVGQGLSGNTIYF. The DNA for the CDR3 is TGCGCCAGCAGCCAAGTTGGCCAGGGTTTGTCTGGAAACACCATATATTTT. The J gene is TRBJ1-3, the V gene TRBV4-1; D may be TRBD1 (5 bases). This CDR3 contains 17 residues. The germline gives CDR1 MGHRA, CDR2 YSYEKL. V lost 1 base and J lost 1, with 14 bases in between.

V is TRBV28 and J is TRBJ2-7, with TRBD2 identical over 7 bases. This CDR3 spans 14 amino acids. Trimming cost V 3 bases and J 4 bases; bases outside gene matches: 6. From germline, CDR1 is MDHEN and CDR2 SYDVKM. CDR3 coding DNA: TGTGCCAGCAGTTTCCCGGGACTACAATACGAGCAGTACTTC. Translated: CASSFPGLQYEQYF. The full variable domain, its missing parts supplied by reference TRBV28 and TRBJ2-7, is DVKVTQSSRYLVKRTGEKVFLECVQDMDHENMFWYRQDPGLGLRLIYFSYDVKMKEKGDIPEGYSVSREKKERFSLILESASTNQTSMYLCASSFPGLQYEQYFGPGTRLTVT.

Here the CDR3 DNA reads TGTGCCAGCAGGACTAGCGGGACCTCCTACGAGCAGTACTTC. Amino acids: CASRTSGTSYEQYF. The chain employs TRBV2 and TRBJ2-7, with TRBD2 matching 11 bases. Germline V gives CDR1 SNHLY, CDR2 FYNNEI. This CDR3 contains 14 residues. The trim removed 6 bases at V and 0 bases at J, leaving 1 base unmatched.

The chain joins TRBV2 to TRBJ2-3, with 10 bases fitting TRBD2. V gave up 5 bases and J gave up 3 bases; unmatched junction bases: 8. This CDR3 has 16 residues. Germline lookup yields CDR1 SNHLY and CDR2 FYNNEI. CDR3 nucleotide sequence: TGTGCCAGCAGTCAGTCCCTAGCGGGGGTAACAGATACGCAGTATTTT. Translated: CASSQSLAGVTDTQYF.

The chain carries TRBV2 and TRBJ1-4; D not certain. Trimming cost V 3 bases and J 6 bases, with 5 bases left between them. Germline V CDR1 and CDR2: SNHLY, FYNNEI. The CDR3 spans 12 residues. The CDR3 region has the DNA TGTGCCAGCAGTGAGGTGTATGAAAAACTGTTTTTT. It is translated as CASSEVYEKLFF. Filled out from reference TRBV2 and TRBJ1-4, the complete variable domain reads EPEVTQTPSHQVTQMGQEVILRCVPISNHLYFYWYRQILGQKVEFLVSFYNNEISEKSEIFDDQFSVERPDGSNFTLKIRSTKLEDSAMYFCASSEVYEKLFFGSGTQLSVL.

The CDR3 sequence: CASSLGASGSTDEQFF. The CDR3 region has the DNA TGTGCCAGCAGCTTGGGGGCGAGCGGGAGTACGGATGAGCAGTTCTTC. V usage is TRBV7-6 and J usage is TRBJ2-1; TRBD2 matches at 8 bases. The V and J ends lost 3 bases and 8 bases, in that order; junction bases with no gene match: 12. The CDR3 runs 16 residues. The germline gives CDR1 SGHVS, CDR2 FNYEAQ.

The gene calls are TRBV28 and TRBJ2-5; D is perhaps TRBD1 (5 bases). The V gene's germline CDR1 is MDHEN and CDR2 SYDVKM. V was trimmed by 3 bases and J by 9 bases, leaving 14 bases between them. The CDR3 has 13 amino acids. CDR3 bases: TGTGCCAGCAGTTTTCAGGCCTCAGGGCCCCAGTACTTC. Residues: CASSFQASGPQYF.

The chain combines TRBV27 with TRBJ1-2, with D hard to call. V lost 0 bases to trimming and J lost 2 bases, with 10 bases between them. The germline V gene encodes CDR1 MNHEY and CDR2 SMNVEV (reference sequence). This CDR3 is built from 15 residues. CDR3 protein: CASSLSPGPNYGYTF. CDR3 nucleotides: TGTGCCAGCAGTTTATCGCCCGGGCCCAACTATGGCTACACCTTC.

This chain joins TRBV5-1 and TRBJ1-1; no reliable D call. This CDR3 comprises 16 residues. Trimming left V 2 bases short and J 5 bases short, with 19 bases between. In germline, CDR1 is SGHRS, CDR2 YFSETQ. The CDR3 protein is CASSFIRTPGGTEAFF. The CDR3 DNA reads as TGCGCCAGCAGCTTTATCAGGACCCCGGGCGGGACTGAAGCTTTCTTT.

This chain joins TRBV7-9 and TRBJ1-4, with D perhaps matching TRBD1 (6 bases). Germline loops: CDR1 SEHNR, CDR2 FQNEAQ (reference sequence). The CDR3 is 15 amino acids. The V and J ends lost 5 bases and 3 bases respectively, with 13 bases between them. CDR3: CASSQQGGANEKLFF. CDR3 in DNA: TGTGCCAGCAGCCAACAGGGCGGCGCTAATGAAAAACTGTTTTTT.

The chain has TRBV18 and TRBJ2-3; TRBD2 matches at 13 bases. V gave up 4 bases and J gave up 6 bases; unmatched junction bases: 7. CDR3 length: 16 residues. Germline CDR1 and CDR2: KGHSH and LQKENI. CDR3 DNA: TGTGCCAGCTCACTTGTACTAGCGGGGGGGCCGGATACGCAGTATTTT. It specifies CASSLVLAGGPDTQYF.

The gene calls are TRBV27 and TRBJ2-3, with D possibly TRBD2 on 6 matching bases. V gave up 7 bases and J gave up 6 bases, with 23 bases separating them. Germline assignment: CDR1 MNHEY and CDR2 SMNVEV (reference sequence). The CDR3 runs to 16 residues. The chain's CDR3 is CASNLIPTGGKDTQYF. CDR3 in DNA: TGTGCCAGCAACCTTATCCCAACGGGCGGGAAGGATACGCAGTATTTT.

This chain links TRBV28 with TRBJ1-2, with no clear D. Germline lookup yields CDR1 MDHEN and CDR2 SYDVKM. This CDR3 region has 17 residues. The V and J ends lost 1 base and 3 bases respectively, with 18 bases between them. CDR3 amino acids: CASSLFLDAKEDYGYTF. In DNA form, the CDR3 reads TGTGCCAGCAGTTTATTCCTGGACGCCAAGGAGGACTATGGCTACACCTTC.

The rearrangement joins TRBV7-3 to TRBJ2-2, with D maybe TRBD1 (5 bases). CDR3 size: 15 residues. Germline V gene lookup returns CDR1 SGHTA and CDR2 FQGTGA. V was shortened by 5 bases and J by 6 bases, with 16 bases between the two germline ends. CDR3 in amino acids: CASSMGQGNAGELFF. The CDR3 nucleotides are TGTGCCAGCAGCATGGGGCAGGGTAACGCCGGGGAGCTGTTTTTT. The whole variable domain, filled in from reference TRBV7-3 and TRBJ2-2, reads GAGVSQTPSNKVTEKGKYVELRCDPISGHTALYWYRQSLGQGPEFLIYFQGTGAADDSGLPNDRFFAVRPEGSVSTLKIQRTERGDSAVYLCASSMGQGNAGELFFGEGSRLTVL.